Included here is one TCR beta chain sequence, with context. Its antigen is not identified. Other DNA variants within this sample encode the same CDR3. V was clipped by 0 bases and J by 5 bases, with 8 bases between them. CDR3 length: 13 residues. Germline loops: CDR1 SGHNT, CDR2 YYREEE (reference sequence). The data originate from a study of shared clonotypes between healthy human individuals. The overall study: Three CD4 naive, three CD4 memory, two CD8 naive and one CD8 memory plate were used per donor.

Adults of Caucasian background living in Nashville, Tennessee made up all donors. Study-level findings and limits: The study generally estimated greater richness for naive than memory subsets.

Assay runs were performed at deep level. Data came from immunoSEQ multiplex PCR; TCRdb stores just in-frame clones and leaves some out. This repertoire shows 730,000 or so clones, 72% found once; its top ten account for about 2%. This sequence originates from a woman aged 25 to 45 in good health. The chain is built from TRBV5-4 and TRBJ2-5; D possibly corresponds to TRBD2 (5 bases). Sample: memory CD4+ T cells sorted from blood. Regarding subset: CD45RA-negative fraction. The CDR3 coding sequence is TGTGCCAGCAGCTTGGGGGGAGAGGAGACCCAGTACTTC. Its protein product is CASSLGGEETQYF.